This T cell receptor (beta chain) was sequenced in a study of glioma-infiltrating T cells after dendritic cell vaccination. Across the whole study: Treatment, given 2003 to 2012, was autologous tumor lysate-pulsed dendritic cell vaccination.

TCRB CDR3 was amplified from 2 ug genomic DNA or less. Clones were sequenced by immunoSEQ multiplex PCR, and TCRdb holds only the in-frame ones, with some missing. Of around 60,000 clones listed, approximately 86% are singletons. The time point: after dendritic cell vaccination, including at tumor progression/relapse. Blood PBMC samples: pre-vaccination, two weeks post third vaccination, and at tumor progression. The CDR3 contains 15 residues. The germline V and J ends were trimmed by 1 base and 4 bases, with 13 bases remaining between them. From germline, CDR1 is LGHNA and CDR2 YSLEER. This TCR derives from a human donor with glioblastoma. This specimen was blood, taken after dendritic cell vaccination. V usage is TRBV4-3 and J usage is TRBJ1-2, with D tentatively TRBD1 (6 bases). This CDR3 is CASSQAGQSSYGYTF. For the CDR3, the DNA is TGCGCCAGCAGCCAAGCCGGACAGTCCAGCTATGGCTACACCTTC.